The 20 T cell receptor beta chains below were found in one sample sequenced in a study of T cell repertoires in cytomegalovirus infection. These TCRs' antigens remain unknown. One entry per CDR3 protein results from TCRdb running MiXCR on the reads. The sample consists of 80,000 or so distinct CDR3 sequences, about 37% of them appearing once. The sequenced sample was CD8+ T cells from cultured PBMCs, obtained from culture after CMV antigen stimulation. All receptors derive from a human donor in good health (CMV status not recorded). Some clones in this sample may be carry-over from other donors' samples.

This clonotype was recorded only once. CDR3 DNA: TGTGCCAGCAGCCCTGGCGGGACAGGACCGCATACGCAGTATTTT. This gives the protein CASSPGGTGPHTQYF. The rearrangement uses TRBV7-6 and TRBJ2-3; the match to TRBD1 covers 8 bases. CDR3 length equals 15 residues. After removal of 5 bases from V and 7 bases from J, the junction contained 11 bases not matched to a gene. Germline CDR1 SGHVS, CDR2 FNYEAQ.

The CDR3 here is CASSFWPRGQGIGTEAFF. As DNA, the CDR3 is TGTGCCAGCAGCTTCTGGCCCCGGGGACAGGGTATTGGAACTGAAGCTTTCTTT. J is TRBJ1-1 and V is TRBV11-2; 9 nucleotides match TRBD1. The CDR3 loop spans 18 amino acids. V dropped 3 bases and J dropped 5; count of bases not matched to a gene: 16. Germline V gives CDR1 SGHAT, CDR2 FQNNGV.

The gene calls are TRBV5-6 and TRBJ2-2; D call uncertain. Trimming cost V 2 bases and J 3 bases, with 5 bases left between them. CDR1 is SGHDT, CDR2 YYEEEE, per germline. This CDR3 has 13 residues. The CDR3 DNA sequence: TGTGCCAGCAGCTTACCGTACACCGGGGAGCTGTTTTTT. It yields the protein CASSLPYTGELFF.

The chain is built from TRBV6-6 and TRBJ1-4; D not certain. The CDR3 sequence is 14 residues long. Deletions cut 5 bases from V and 0 bases from J, with 7 bases between. Germline V gene data show CDR1 as MNHNY and CDR2 as SVGAGI (reference sequence). CDR3 sequence reads: CASSPIATNEKLFF. The CDR3 DNA is TGTGCCAGCAGTCCCATTGCAACTAATGAAAAACTGTTTTTT.

This clonotype was picked up many times. The chain carries TRBV6-2 or TRBV6-3 and TRBJ2-3; D gene uncertain. V lost 2 bases to trimming and J lost 2 bases, with 8 bases between them. Looked up from germline, CDR1 is MNHEY and CDR2 is SVGEGT. This CDR3 is 14 amino acids long. CDR3 in amino acids: CASSYTSSTDTQYF. CDR3 nucleotides: TGTGCCAGCAGTTACACATCGTCCACAGATACGCAGTATTTT.

This clonotype appeared many times. The rearrangement uses TRBV7-6 and TRBJ2-1, with TRBD1 matching over 9 bases. Trimming at V came to 2 bases and at J to 9 bases, leaving 8 bases not matched to a gene. The V gene's germline CDR1 is SGHVS and CDR2 FNYEAQ. The CDR3 extends over 15 amino acids. CDR3 amino acids: CASSLMGTGTAEQFF. In nucleotides, the CDR3 is TGTGCCAGCAGCTTAATGGGGACAGGGACGGCTGAGCAGTTCTTC.

This clonotype occurred a few times. The CDR3 region is CASSTSGGNNEQFF. As DNA, the CDR3 is TGTGCCAGCAGCACATCAGGAGGGAACAATGAGCAGTTCTTC. V is TRBV7-6 and J is TRBJ2-1, with D tentatively TRBD2 (6 bases). Germline V gene data show CDR1 as SGHVS and CDR2 as FNYEAQ. There are 14 residues in the CDR3. With 5 bases removed from V and 5 bases from J, the gap between germline ends came to 13 bases.

V is TRBV7-9 and J is TRBJ2-1; D perhaps matches TRBD2 (7 bases). This CDR3 spans 14 amino acids. Germline V lookup: CDR1 SEHNR, CDR2 FQNEAQ (reference sequence). Between the trimmed V and J ends, which lost 3 bases and 10 bases, there was a span of 16 bases. CDR3 nucleotide sequence: TGTGCCAGCAGCTTTAGTGGGGGGGGCATAGAGCAGTTCTTC. Translating gives CASSFSGGGIEQFF.

The chain couples TRBV7-8 to TRBJ2-3, with 10 nucleotides matching TRBD1. Germline values: CDR1 SGHVS, CDR2 FQNEAQ. The CDR3 runs to 13 residues. V was clipped by 7 bases and J by 3 bases; unmatched bases: 1. The CDR3 loop reads CASTGQGTDTQYF. The CDR3 DNA follows: TGTGCCAGCACGGGACAGGGGACAGATACGCAGTATTTT.

V gene TRBV7-9 combines with J gene TRBJ2-7; D may match TRBD1 or TRBD2 (5 bases each). The CDR3 consists of 13 residues. Trimming stripped 6 bases from V and 5 bases from J, with 14 bases between. Germline V gives CDR1 SEHNR, CDR2 FQNEAQ (reference sequence). For the CDR3, the DNA is TGTGCCAGCAGTCCGAGAGGGGATGACGAGCAGTACTTC. Translation: CASSPRGDDEQYF.

The chain carries TRBV7-9 and TRBJ2-5; D uncertain. V was trimmed by 2 bases and J by 0 bases, leaving 7 bases between them. This CDR3 has 14 residues. CDR1 is SEHNR and CDR2 is FQNEAQ in the germline V gene (reference sequence). DNA of the CDR3: TGTGCCAGCAGCTTACCCCACGACCAAGAGACCCAGTACTTC. Translation: CASSLPHDQETQYF.

The gene calls are TRBV11-2 and TRBJ2-2; 12 bases line up with TRBD2. Looked up from germline, CDR1 is SGHAT and CDR2 is FQNNGV. Trimming removed 5 bases from V and 4 bases from J; junction bases left unmatched: 8. This CDR3 has 17 amino acids. CDR3 coding DNA: TGTGCCAGCAGCCGGTCTAGCGGGGGGGCGGCCACCGGGGAGCTGTTTTTT. Translating it yields CASSRSSGGAATGELFF. The full variable domain, completed using reference TRBV11-2 and TRBJ2-2, is EAGVAQSPRYKIIEKRQSVAFWCNPISGHATLYWYQQILGQGPKLLIQFQNNGVVDDSQLPKDRFSAERLKGVDSTLKIQPAKLEDSAVYLCASSRSSGGAATGELFFGEGSRLTVL.

This clonotype was seen only a few times. The chain employs TRBV7-4 and TRBJ2-5; D ambiguous. CDR1 is SGHVT and CDR2 is SQSDAQ in the germline V gene. The V end lost 0 bases, the J end lost 14 bases, and 10 bases lay between the germline ends. The CDR3 contains 11 residues. This chain's CDR3 is CASSLADPHYF. The DNA of the CDR3 is TGTGCCAGCAGCTTAGCCGACCCTCACTACTTC.

This clonotype appeared a single time. This rearrangement joins TRBV7-6 to TRBJ2-7, with D tentatively TRBD1 or TRBD2 (5 bases each). The CDR3 is made up of 14 amino acids. Germline loops: CDR1 SGHVS, CDR2 FNYEAQ. The CDR3 sequence is CASPMGDETLEQYF. CDR3 bases: TGTGCTAGCCCTATGGGGGACGAGACCCTCGAGCAGTACTTC.

This clonotype appeared a few times. V gene TRBV6-1 combines with J gene TRBJ1-6; tentative D call: TRBD1 (5 bases). The CDR3 is 16 residues long. The V end lost 3 bases, the J end lost 0 bases, and 9 bases lay between the germline ends. In germline, CDR1 is MNHNS, CDR2 SASEGT. CDR3 protein: CASSDRQSSYNSPLHF. The CDR3 region has the DNA TGTGCCAGCAGTGATCGACAGAGCTCCTATAATTCACCCCTCCACTTT.

The chain employs TRBV12-5 and TRBJ2-5, with D perhaps assigned TRBD1 or TRBD2 (5 bases each). This CDR3 spans 16 amino acids. The germline V gene encodes CDR1 LGHNT and CDR2 FRNRAP. Trimming left V 6 bases short and J 5 bases short, with 22 bases between. Written as DNA, the CDR3 is TGTGCTAGTGGCCCGGTCGAGGGACCTCTTTGGGAGACCCAGTACTTC. As protein: CASGPVEGPLWETQYF.

This clonotype was counted a few times. This chain links TRBV19 with TRBJ2-1, with 8 nucleotides matching TRBD1. The CDR3 runs 16 residues. The germline V gene encodes CDR1 LNHDA and CDR2 SQIVND (reference sequence). The V and J ends lost 6 bases and 12 bases, in that order; junction bases with no gene match: 19. The CDR3, as DNA: TGTGCCAGTAGGGGACAGGTTCAGGAGTCCGTGTGGGGGCAGTTCTTC. This codes for CASRGQVQESVWGQFF. The full variable domain, rest sourced from reference TRBV19 and TRBJ2-1, is DGGITQSPKYLFRKEGQNVTLSCEQNLNHDAMYWYRQDPGQGLRLIYYSQIVNDFQKGDIAEGYSVSREKKESFPLTVTSAQKNPTAFYLCASRGQVQESVWGQFFGPGTRLTVL.

This clonotype turned up a few times. The chain recombines TRBV4-2 with TRBJ1-6; no reliable D call. The germline V gene has CDR1 LGHNA and CDR2 YNFKEQ. The CDR3 sequence is 17 residues long. Deletions cut 0 bases from V and 0 bases from J, with 9 bases between. Here the CDR3 reads CASSQDAGSSYNSPLHF. CDR3 in DNA: TGTGCCAGCAGCCAAGATGCCGGAAGCTCCTATAATTCACCCCTCCACTTT.

The chain uses TRBV7-2 and TRBJ1-2; D remains unclear. Trimming pared 5 bases from V and 7 bases from J, leaving 14 bases between. This CDR3 spans 13 amino acids. Germline assignment: CDR1 SGHTA and CDR2 FQGNSA. CDR3 amino acids: CASSQGIQSGYTF. The CDR3 nucleotides are TGTGCCAGCAGCCAAGGGATTCAAAGTGGCTACACCTTC.

V is TRBV27 and J is TRBJ2-1, with D maybe TRBD1 (6 bases). V shed 5 bases and J shed 9 bases, with 14 bases lying between them. The CDR3 extends over 13 amino acids. The germline V gene has CDR1 MNHEY and CDR2 SMNVEV (reference sequence). This chain's CDR3 is CASSLAGVGEQFF. The CDR3 DNA reads TGTGCCAGCAGTCTGGCAGGGGTCGGTGAGCAGTTCTTC.